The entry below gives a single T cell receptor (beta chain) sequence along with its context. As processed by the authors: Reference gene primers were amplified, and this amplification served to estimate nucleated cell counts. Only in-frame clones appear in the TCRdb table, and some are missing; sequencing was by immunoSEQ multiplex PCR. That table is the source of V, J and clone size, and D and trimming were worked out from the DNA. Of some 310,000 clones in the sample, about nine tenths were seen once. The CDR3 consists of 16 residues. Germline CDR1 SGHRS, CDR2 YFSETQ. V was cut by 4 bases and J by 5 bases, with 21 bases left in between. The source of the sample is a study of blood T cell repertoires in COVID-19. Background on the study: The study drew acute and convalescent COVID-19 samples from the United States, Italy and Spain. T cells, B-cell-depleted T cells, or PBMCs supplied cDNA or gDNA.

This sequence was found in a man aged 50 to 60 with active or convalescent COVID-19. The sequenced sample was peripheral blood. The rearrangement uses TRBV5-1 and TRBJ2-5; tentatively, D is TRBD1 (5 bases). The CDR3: CASSPRVSSGAETQYF. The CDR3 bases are TGCGCCAGCAGCCCCAGGGTATCATCAGGTGCGGAGACCCAGTACTTC.